The 32 T cell receptor beta chains in this list originate from one sample, sequenced in a study of blood T cell repertoires in COVID-19 (dated by TCRdb to the early 2020s). The library came from the immunoSEQ multiplex PCR assay. The table was pulled from immuneACCESS by TCRdb, which kept in-frame rearrangements only. Such tables lose some clones; where checked, under half of the loss comes from unresolved V genes, and the rest has no known cause. Within this sample are roughly 230,000 clones, with 90% of them counted one time only. The ten largest clones capture 2.1% of the sample. The specimen was peripheral blood. Receptor source: a woman aged 55-70 years with COVID-19, enrolled during active disease.

The genes are TRBV30 and TRBJ1-2; D ambiguous. Trimming stripped 0 bases from V and 8 bases from J, with 13 bases between. This CDR3 contains 13 residues. Germline CDR1 and CDR2: GTSNPN and SVGIG (reference sequence). CDR3 sequence: CAWSVNVGSGYTF. The DNA for the CDR3 is TGTGCCTGGAGTGTCAATGTTGGGAGCGGCTACACCTTC.

The chain links TRBV4-1 to TRBJ1-5; D remains ambiguous. This CDR3 contains 17 residues. Trimming removed 0 bases from V and 3 bases from J, with 15 bases in between. From germline, CDR1 is MGHRA and CDR2 YSYEKL. The DNA of the CDR3 is TGCGCCAGCAGCCAAGAGGCAGGTCCCACACTCAATCAGCCCCAGCATTTT. This sequence encodes CASSQEAGPTLNQPQHF.

Points on this clone: This sample includes further DNA sequences coding for the same CDR3. The CDR3 coding sequence is TGTGCCAGCAGCCTAGAGACAGGGACTAATGAAAAACTGTTTTTT. This encodes CASSLETGTNEKLFF. This chain connects TRBV7-9 to TRBJ1-4; 7 nucleotides match TRBD1. Looked up from germline, CDR1 is SEHNR and CDR2 is FQNEAQ (reference sequence). The junction had 5 bases not matched to a gene; V was cut back by 5 bases and J by 2 bases. This CDR3 region has 15 residues. Together with reference TRBV7-9 and TRBJ1-4, the CDR3 gives the full variable domain: DTGVSQNPRHKITKRGQNVTFRCDPISEHNRLYWYRQTLGQGPEFLTYFQNEAQLEKSRLLSDRFSAERPKGSFSTLEIQRTEQGDSAMYLCASSLETGTNEKLFFGSGTQLSVL.

The chain combines TRBV3-1 (or the pseudogene TRBV3-2) with TRBJ2-5; 11 bases map to TRBD2. J was trimmed by 1 base and V by 1 base; bases with no gene match: 2. The V gene's germline CDR1 is LGHDT and CDR2 YNNKEL (reference sequence). The CDR3 spans 16 residues. CDR3 nucleotide sequence: TGTGCCAGCAGCCAAGGACTAGCGGGGTTCCAAGAGACCCAGTACTTC. This encodes CASSQGLAGFQETQYF.

DNA for the CDR3: TGCGCCAGCAGCTTGGGAAGAGCCGCGAACACCGGGGAGCTGTTTTTT. It codes for CASSLGRAANTGELFF. The V gene is TRBV5-1, the J gene TRBJ2-2; unclear D gene. Trimming took off 0 bases at V and 0 bases at J, with 9 bases between the two ends. CDR3 length equals 16 residues. The germline CDR1 and CDR2 sequences are SGHRS and YFSETQ. The whole variable domain, remainder taken from reference TRBV5-1 and TRBJ2-2, is KAGVTQTPRYLIKTRGQQVTLSCSPISGHRSVSWYQQTPGQGLQFLFEYFSETQRNKGNFPGRFSGRQFSNSRSEMNVSTLELGDSALYLCASSLGRAANTGELFFGEGSRLTVL.

The chain has TRBV4-1 and TRBJ2-1; 10 bases map to TRBD2. The germline V gene has CDR1 MGHRA and CDR2 YSYEKL. V lost 0 bases and J lost 9; bases outside the gene matches: 8. CDR3 size: 16 residues. The CDR3 DNA follows: TGCGCCAGCAGCCAAGATCGAATAGCGGGGGGCACTGAGCAGTTCTTC. Protein product: CASSQDRIAGGTEQFF.

CDR3: CASSERRLAEKYF. The CDR3 nucleotides are TGTGCCAGCAGTGAAAGGCGGCTAGCGGAGAAGTACTTC. J is TRBJ2-5 and V is TRBV2; 7 bases are shared with TRBD2. V lost 2 bases and J lost 12; bases outside the gene matches: 9. Germline CDR1 and CDR2: SNHLY and FYNNEI. CDR3 length: 13 amino acids.

J is TRBJ1-4 and V is TRBV5-1; unclear D gene. The CDR3 has 12 residues. V lost 5 bases and J lost 8, with 10 bases in between. Germline CDR1 is SGHRS and CDR2 is YFSETQ. CDR3 sequence: CASRGVREKLFF. For the CDR3, the DNA is TGCGCCAGCAGAGGAGTGAGGGAAAAACTGTTTTTT.

This chain connects TRBV2 to TRBJ1-2, with TRBD1 as a possible D gene (6 bases). This CDR3 is built from 12 residues. With 6 bases removed from V and 4 bases from J, the gap between germline ends came to 9 bases. Germline V gene lookup returns CDR1 SNHLY and CDR2 FYNNEI. The CDR3 nucleotides read TGTGCCAGCAGCCAGACAGGCTATGGCTACACCTTC. Translation gives CASSQTGYGYTF.

The J gene is TRBJ2-1, the V gene TRBV9, with D maybe TRBD2 (7 bases). Germline values: CDR1 SGDLS, CDR2 YYNGEE. V lost 7 bases and J lost 0, with 14 bases in between. The CDR3 runs 15 residues. The CDR3 reads CASHREDSSYNEQFF. In DNA form, the CDR3 reads TGTGCCAGCCACCGGGAGGACAGCTCCTACAATGAGCAGTTCTTC.

V gene TRBV29-1 combines with J gene TRBJ1-5; D may be TRBD1 (5 bases). This CDR3 has 13 amino acids. The germline V and J ends were trimmed by 6 bases and 4 bases, with 13 bases remaining between them. CDR1 is SQVTM and CDR2 is ANQGSEA in the germline V gene. CDR3 protein: CSVGLGVNQPQHF. The CDR3 nucleotides are TGCAGCGTGGGGCTAGGGGTAAATCAGCCCCAGCATTTT.

This clone was found a few times. The genes are TRBV6-2 or TRBV6-3 and TRBJ2-2; no firm D call. This CDR3 is 16 amino acids long. Germline V gene sequence: CDR1 MNHEY, CDR2 SVGEGT. Trimming took 8 bases from V and 1 from J, leaving 17 bases between them. CDR3 residues: CASGPIDMQNTGELFF. The CDR3 DNA reads TGTGCCAGCGGCCCAATTGACATGCAGAACACCGGGGAGCTGTTTTTT.

The chain couples TRBV7-9 to TRBJ1-5; the D gene is possibly TRBD1 (6 bases). The CDR3 spans 12 residues. V was shortened by 5 bases and J by 9 bases, with 11 bases between the two germline ends. Germline CDR1 and CDR2: SEHNR and FQNEAQ (reference sequence). Here the CDR3 reads CASSQGQPPQHF. In DNA, the CDR3 is TGTGCCAGCAGCCAGGGGCAGCCGCCCCAGCATTTT.

The chain recombines TRBV30 with TRBJ1-2; D might be TRBD1 (6 bases). The germline V and J ends were trimmed by 2 bases and 8 bases, with 12 bases remaining between them. The germline CDR1 and CDR2 sequences are GTSNPN and SVGIG (reference sequence). This CDR3 spans 12 amino acids. The CDR3 nucleotides read TGTGCCTGGAGTTCGGACAGATGGGGCTACACCTTC. Translating gives CAWSSDRWGYTF.

The rearrangement uses TRBV6-6 and TRBJ1-2, with D maybe TRBD1 (6 bases). CDR3 length equals 12 residues. With 6 bases removed from V and 7 bases from J, the gap between germline ends came to 12 bases. Germline V gene lookup returns CDR1 MNHNY and CDR2 SVGAGI (reference sequence). The CDR3 reads CASSTPRGGYTF. The CDR3, as DNA: TGTGCCAGCAGCACCCCCAGGGGTGGCTACACCTTC.

The gene calls are TRBV4-1 and TRBJ1-2, with D hard to call. Germline V lookup: CDR1 MGHRA, CDR2 YSYEKL. With 4 bases removed from V and 2 bases from J, the gap between germline ends came to 5 bases. The CDR3 consists of 12 residues. CDR3 protein: CASSRENYGYTF. The DNA of the CDR3 is TGCGCCAGCAGCCGCGAAAACTATGGCTACACCTTC.

This clone was seen a single time. The chain uses TRBV3-1 (or the pseudogene TRBV3-2) and TRBJ1-1, with 7 bases that match TRBD1. The V gene's germline CDR1 is LGHDT and CDR2 YNNKEL (reference sequence). Germline trimming cut 4 bases from V and 6 bases from J; bases unmatched to any gene: 11. The CDR3 is made up of 15 amino acids. The DNA for the CDR3 is TGTGCCAGCAGCCGACGGGGACAGAGATACGCTGAAGCTTTCTTT. It is translated as CASSRRGQRYAEAFF.

The chain is built from TRBV20-1 and TRBJ2-1, with D possibly TRBD1 on 5 matching bases. Trimming removed 4 bases from V and 9 bases from J, with 7 bases in between. The CDR3 length is 10 residues. Germline CDR1 DFQATT, CDR2 SNEGSKA (reference sequence). This CDR3 is CSAIGAEQFF. The CDR3 nucleotides are TGCAGTGCTATAGGGGCTGAGCAGTTCTTC.

This clone has only one observation. The rearrangement uses TRBV5-4 and TRBJ1-1; D perhaps matches TRBD1 (6 bases). Trimming removed 4 bases from V and 2 bases from J, with 12 bases in between. Germline assignment: CDR1 SGHNT and CDR2 YYREEE (reference sequence). CDR3 length: 14 residues. The CDR3 DNA reads as TGTGCCAGCAGCGGGATACAGGGTAACACTGAAGCTTTCTTT. This encodes CASSGIQGNTEAFF.

V gene TRBV19 combines with J gene TRBJ1-3; TRBD1 is a possible D gene (5 bases). CDR1 is LNHDA, CDR2 SQIVND, per germline (reference sequence). V shed 5 bases and J shed 1 base, with 12 bases lying between them. This CDR3 has 15 amino acids. CDR3 nucleotide sequence: TGTGCCAGTAGTCCCTCGGGGGGTTCTGGAAACACCATATATTTT. It translates to CASSPSGGSGNTIYF.

The chain uses TRBV9 and TRBJ1-2, with 7 bases that match TRBD1. Per the germline V gene, CDR1 is SGDLS and CDR2 is YYNGEE. The CDR3 is made up of 13 amino acids. J gave up 8 bases and V 3 bases, and 7 bases lay outside the gene matches. The CDR3 DNA reads as TGTGCCAGCAGCGCCCGGGACAGCCTAGGCTACACCTTC. It yields the protein CASSARDSLGYTF. Based on the CDR3 plus reference TRBV9 and TRBJ1-2, the full variable domain is DSGVTQTPKHLITATGQRVTLRCSPRSGDLSVYWYQQSLDQGLQFLIQYYNGEERAKGNILERFSAQQFPDLHSELNLSSLELGDSALYFCASSARDSLGYTFGSGTRLTVV.

This chain joins TRBV19 and TRBJ1-4; 7 nucleotides match TRBD1. This CDR3 comprises 13 residues. Germline trimming cut 10 bases from V and 8 bases from J; bases unmatched to any gene: 10. In germline, CDR1 is LNHDA, CDR2 SQIVND (reference sequence). CDR3 in amino acids: CATQDRAGEKLFF. The CDR3 DNA sequence: TGTGCCACTCAAGACAGGGCGGGGGAAAAACTGTTTTTT.

The V call is TRBV7-2, the J call TRBJ1-2; D is uncertain. Looked up from germline, CDR1 is SGHTA and CDR2 is FQGNSA. The CDR3 loop spans 16 amino acids. Trimming took off 4 bases at V and 4 bases at J, with 19 bases between the two ends. Here the CDR3 DNA reads TGTGCCAGCAGCTCCCCGCTGGGCACTGGCACCTATGGCTACACCTTC. Translating it yields CASSSPLGTGTYGYTF.

The gene calls are TRBV19 and TRBJ2-3; D is uncertain. V was pared by 1 base and J by 4 bases, with 9 bases between. Germline assignment: CDR1 LNHDA and CDR2 SQIVND (reference sequence). The CDR3 covers 14 residues. DNA for the CDR3: TGTGCCAGTAGTATAGGGGCAGGCCCAGATACGCAGTATTTT. Its translation is CASSIGAGPDTQYF.

V usage is TRBV15 and J usage is TRBJ1-2; 7 bases map to TRBD1. The germline V gene encodes CDR1 LNHNV and CDR2 YYDKDF (reference sequence). The V and J ends lost 6 bases and 3 bases, in that order; junction bases with no gene match: 10. The CDR3 runs 15 residues. This CDR3 reads CATRPDLTGDYGYTF. The CDR3 nucleotides are TGTGCCACCAGGCCCGACCTAACAGGGGACTATGGCTACACCTTC.

The V gene is TRBV5-4, the J gene TRBJ1-1, with 9 nucleotides matching TRBD1. The trim removed 5 bases at V and 0 bases at J, leaving 14 bases unmatched. CDR3 length: 18 amino acids. Germline V CDR1 and CDR2: SGHNT, YYREEE (reference sequence). CDR3 coding DNA: TGTGCCAGCAGTCCACGGACAGGGGACTACGGTTTGAACACTGAAGCTTTCTTT. Encoded protein: CASSPRTGDYGLNTEAFF.

This chain connects TRBV6-5 to TRBJ1-3, with 7 bases that match TRBD1. Germline values: CDR1 MNHEY, CDR2 SVGAGI. The CDR3 sequence is 14 residues long. The V segment lost 5 bases and the J segment 2 bases; nucleotides outside the gene matches: 3. CDR3 region: CASSQQGTGNTIYF. CDR3 nucleotide sequence: TGTGCCAGCAGTCAACAGGGGACTGGAAACACCATATATTTT.

CDR3 bases: TGTGCCAGTAGTATAGACCGGGACAGTAATTCACCCCTCCACTTT. It specifies CASSIDRDSNSPLHF. The rearrangement joins TRBV19 to TRBJ1-6, with TRBD1 matching over 7 bases. The CDR3 extends over 15 amino acids. Looked up from germline, CDR1 is LNHDA and CDR2 is SQIVND (reference sequence). With 0 bases clipped from V and 6 bases from J, the junction kept 2 bases outside the gene matches. The entire variable domain, with the rest obtained from reference TRBV19 and TRBJ1-6, is as follows: DGGITQSPKYLFRKEGQNVTLSCEQNLNHDAMYWYRQDPGQGLRLIYYSQIVNDFQKGDIAEGYSVSREKKESFPLTVTSAQKNPTAFYLCASSIDRDSNSPLHFGNGTRLTVT.

The genes are TRBV9 and TRBJ1-4, with D unresolved. The CDR3 is 14 amino acids. CDR1 and CDR2 from the germline V gene are SGDLS and YYNGEE. Trimming took off 1 base at V and 3 bases at J, with 7 bases between the two ends. CDR3 bases: TGTGCCAGCAGCGTACCAGGATCTAATGAAAAACTGTTTTTT. Translation gives CASSVPGSNEKLFF.

The chain combines TRBV15 with TRBJ2-5; D might be TRBD2 (5 bases). Trimming pared 5 bases from V and 5 bases from J, leaving 15 bases between. Germline V gene data show CDR1 as LNHNV and CDR2 as YYDKDF (reference sequence). The CDR3 spans 14 residues. CDR3 residues: CATSPRRGWETQYF. As DNA, the CDR3 is TGTGCCACCAGCCCCCGTCGGGGATGGGAGACCCAGTACTTC.

This sequence joins TRBV27 and TRBJ1-1; D is perhaps TRBD1 (5 bases). This CDR3 spans 14 amino acids. The V gene lost 3 bases and the J gene lost 7 bases, with 15 bases spanning the gap. Germline CDR1 and CDR2: MNHEY and SMNVEV (reference sequence). The CDR3 nucleotides read TGTGCCAGCAGTTTGAGTCAGGGAAGAAGTGAAGCTTTCTTT. Encoded protein: CASSLSQGRSEAFF.

This sequence joins TRBV5-1 and TRBJ1-6; 11 bases line up with TRBD1. With V trimmed by 3 bases and J by 9 bases, 5 bases remained unmatched. CDR1 SGHRS and CDR2 YFSETQ come from the germline V gene. The CDR3 extends over 15 amino acids. The CDR3 DNA follows: TGCGCCAGCAGCTCAGGGACAGGGGGAACTTCACCCCTCCACTTT. This translates into CASSSGTGGTSPLHF. Complete variable domain (other parts from reference TRBV5-1 and TRBJ1-6): KAGVTQTPRYLIKTRGQQVTLSCSPISGHRSVSWYQQTPGQGLQFLFEYFSETQRNKGNFPGRFSGRQFSNSRSEMNVSTLELGDSALYLCASSSGTGGTSPLHFGNGTRLTVT.